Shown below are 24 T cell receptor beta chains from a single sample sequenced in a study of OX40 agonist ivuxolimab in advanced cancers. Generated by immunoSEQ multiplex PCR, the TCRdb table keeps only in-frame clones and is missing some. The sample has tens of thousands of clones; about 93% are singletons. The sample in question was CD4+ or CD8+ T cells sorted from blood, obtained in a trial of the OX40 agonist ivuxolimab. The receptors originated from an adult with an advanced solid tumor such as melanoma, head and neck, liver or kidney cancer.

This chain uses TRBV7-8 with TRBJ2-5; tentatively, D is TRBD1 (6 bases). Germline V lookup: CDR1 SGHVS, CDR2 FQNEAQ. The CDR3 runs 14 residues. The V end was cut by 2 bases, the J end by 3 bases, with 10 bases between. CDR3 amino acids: CASSLSPGEETQYF. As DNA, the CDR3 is TGTGCCAGCAGCTTATCCCCAGGGGAAGAGACCCAGTACTTC.

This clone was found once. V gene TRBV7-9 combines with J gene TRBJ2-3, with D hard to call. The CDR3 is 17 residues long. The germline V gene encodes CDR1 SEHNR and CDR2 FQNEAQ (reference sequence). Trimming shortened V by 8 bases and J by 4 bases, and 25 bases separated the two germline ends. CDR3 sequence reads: CASLSLGGPEGPDTQYF. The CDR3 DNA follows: TGTGCCAGCCTCAGCTTAGGCGGTCCGGAAGGACCAGATACGCAGTATTTT.

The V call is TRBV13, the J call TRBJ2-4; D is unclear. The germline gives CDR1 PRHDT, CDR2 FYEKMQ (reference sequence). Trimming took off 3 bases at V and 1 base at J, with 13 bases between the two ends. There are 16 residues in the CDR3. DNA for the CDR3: TGTGCCAGCAGCTTGCGAGGTATGGGGGCCAAAAACATTCAGTACTTC. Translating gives CASSLRGMGAKNIQYF.

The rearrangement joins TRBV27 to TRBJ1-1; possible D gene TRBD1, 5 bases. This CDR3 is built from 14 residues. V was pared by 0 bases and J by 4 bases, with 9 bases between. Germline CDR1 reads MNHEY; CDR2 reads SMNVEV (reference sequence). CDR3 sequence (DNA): TGTGCCAGCAGTTTATCTTACGGGGGCACTGAAGCTTTCTTT. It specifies CASSLSYGGTEAFF.

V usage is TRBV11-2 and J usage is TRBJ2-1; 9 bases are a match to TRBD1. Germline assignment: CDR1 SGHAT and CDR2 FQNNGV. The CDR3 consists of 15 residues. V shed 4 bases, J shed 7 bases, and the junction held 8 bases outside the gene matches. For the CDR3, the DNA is TGTGCCAGCAGCTCCGGACAGGGGTTCGGTAATGAGCAGTTCTTC. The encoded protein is CASSSGQGFGNEQFF.

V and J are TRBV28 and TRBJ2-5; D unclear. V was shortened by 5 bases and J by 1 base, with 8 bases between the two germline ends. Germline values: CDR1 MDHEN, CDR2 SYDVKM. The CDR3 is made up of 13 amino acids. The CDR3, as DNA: TGTGCCAGCAGTCGCGACTCCCAAGAGACCCAGTACTTC. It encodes CASSRDSQETQYF.

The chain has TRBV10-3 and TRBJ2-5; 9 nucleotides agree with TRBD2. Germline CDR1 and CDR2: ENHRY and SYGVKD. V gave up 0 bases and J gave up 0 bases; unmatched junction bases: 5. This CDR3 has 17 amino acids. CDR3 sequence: CAISESGLAGNQETQYF. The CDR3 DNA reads TGTGCCATCAGTGAGTCAGGGCTAGCGGGGAACCAAGAGACCCAGTACTTC.

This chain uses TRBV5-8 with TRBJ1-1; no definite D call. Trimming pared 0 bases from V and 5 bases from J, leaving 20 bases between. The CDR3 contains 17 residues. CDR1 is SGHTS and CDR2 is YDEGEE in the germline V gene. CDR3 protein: CASSLDPHTEAGTEAFF. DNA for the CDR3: TGTGCCAGCAGCTTGGACCCACATACAGAGGCGGGGACTGAAGCTTTCTTT.

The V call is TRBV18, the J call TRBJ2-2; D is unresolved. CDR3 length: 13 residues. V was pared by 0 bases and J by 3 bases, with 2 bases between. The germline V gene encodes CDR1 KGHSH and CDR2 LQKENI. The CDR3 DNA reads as TGTGCCAGCTCACCACCTTACACCGGGGAGCTGTTTTTT. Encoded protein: CASSPPYTGELFF.

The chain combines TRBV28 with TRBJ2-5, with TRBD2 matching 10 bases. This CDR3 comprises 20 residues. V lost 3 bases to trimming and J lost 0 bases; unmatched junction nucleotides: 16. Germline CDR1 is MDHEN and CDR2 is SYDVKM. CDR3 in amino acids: CASSFAAGGQPVLYQETQYF. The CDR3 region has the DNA TGTGCCAGCAGTTTTGCAGCGGGAGGGCAACCCGTACTGTACCAAGAGACCCAGTACTTC.

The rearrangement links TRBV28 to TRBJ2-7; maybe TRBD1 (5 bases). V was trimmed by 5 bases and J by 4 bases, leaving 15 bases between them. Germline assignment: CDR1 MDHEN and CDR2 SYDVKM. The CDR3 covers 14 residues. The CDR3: CASSLKQVQYEQYF. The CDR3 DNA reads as TGTGCCAGCAGTCTAAAACAGGTACAGTACGAGCAGTACTTC.

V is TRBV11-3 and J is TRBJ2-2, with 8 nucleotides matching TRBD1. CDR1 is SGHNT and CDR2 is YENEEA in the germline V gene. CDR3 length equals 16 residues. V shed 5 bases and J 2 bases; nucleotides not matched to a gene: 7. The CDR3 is CASSTQGAINTGELFF. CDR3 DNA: TGTGCCAGCAGCACTCAGGGGGCAATCAACACCGGGGAGCTGTTTTTT.

The CDR3 sequence is CASSHIRDRGYEQYF. For the CDR3, the DNA is TGTGCCAGCAGTCATATCCGGGACAGGGGCTACGAGCAGTACTTC. The chain combines TRBV27 with TRBJ2-7, with 10 bases matching TRBD1. Germline values: CDR1 MNHEY, CDR2 SMNVEV (reference sequence). This CDR3 comprises 15 residues. J was trimmed by 3 bases and V by 5 bases; bases with no gene match: 7.

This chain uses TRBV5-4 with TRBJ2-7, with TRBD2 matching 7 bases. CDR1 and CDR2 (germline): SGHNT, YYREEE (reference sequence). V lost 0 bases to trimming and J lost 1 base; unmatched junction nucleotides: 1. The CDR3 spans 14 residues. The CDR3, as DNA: TGTGCCAGCAGCTTGGGCGGGGGTTCCTACGAGCAGTACTTC. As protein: CASSLGGGSYEQYF. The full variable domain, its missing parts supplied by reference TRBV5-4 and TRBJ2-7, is ETGVTQSPTHLIKTRGQQVTLRCSSQSGHNTVSWYQQALGQGPQFIFQYYREEENGRGNFPPRFSGLQFPNYSSELNVNALELDDSALYLCASSLGGGSYEQYFGPGTRLTVT.

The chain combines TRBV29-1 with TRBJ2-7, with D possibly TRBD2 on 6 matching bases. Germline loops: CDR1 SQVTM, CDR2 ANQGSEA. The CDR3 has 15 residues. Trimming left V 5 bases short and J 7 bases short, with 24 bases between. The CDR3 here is CSVLGVDYSAGEQYF. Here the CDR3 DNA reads TGCAGCGTTTTGGGGGTGGACTATTCCGCGGGGGAGCAGTACTTC.

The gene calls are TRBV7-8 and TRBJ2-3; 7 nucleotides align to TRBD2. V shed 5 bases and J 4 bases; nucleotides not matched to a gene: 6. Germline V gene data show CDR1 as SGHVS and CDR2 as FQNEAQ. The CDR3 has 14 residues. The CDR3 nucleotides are TGTGCCAGCAGCCCGCTAGCGGCCCCAGATACGCAGTATTTT. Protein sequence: CASSPLAAPDTQYF.

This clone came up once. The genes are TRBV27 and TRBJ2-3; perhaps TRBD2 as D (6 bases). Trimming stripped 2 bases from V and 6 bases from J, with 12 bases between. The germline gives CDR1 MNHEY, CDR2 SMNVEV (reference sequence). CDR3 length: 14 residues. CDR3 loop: CASSLLPGVDTQYF. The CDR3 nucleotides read TGTGCCAGCAGTTTACTCCCGGGAGTGGATACGCAGTATTTT.

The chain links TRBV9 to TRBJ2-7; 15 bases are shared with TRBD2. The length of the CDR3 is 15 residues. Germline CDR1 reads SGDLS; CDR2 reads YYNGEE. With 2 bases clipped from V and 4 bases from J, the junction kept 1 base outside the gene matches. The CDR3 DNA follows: TGTGCCAGCAGCGTGGGACTAGCGGGGGGTTACGAGCAGTACTTC. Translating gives CASSVGLAGGYEQYF.

The CDR3 sequence: CASSIRGYEQYF. CDR3 nucleotide sequence: TGCGCCAGCAGTATCCGGGGTTACGAGCAGTACTTC. This rearrangement joins TRBV10-2 to TRBJ2-7; a weak D match, TRBD2 (5 bases). Per germline, CDR1 WSHSY and CDR2 SAAADI. The CDR3 covers 12 residues. Between the trimmed V and J ends, which lost 5 bases and 4 bases, there was a span of 9 bases.

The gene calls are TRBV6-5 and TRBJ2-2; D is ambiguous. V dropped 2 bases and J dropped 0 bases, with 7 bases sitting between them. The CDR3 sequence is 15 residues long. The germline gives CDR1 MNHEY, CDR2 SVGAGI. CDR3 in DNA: TGTGCCAGCAGTTACGTGGCAGCGAACACCGGGGAGCTGTTTTTT. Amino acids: CASSYVAANTGELFF.

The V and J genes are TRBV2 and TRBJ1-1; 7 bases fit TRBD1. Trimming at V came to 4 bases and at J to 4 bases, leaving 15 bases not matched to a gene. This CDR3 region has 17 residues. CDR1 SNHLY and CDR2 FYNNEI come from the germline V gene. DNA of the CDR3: TGTGCCAGCAGTGGGGGCTATCAGACAGGGACGGGCACTGAAGCTTTCTTT. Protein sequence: CASSGGYQTGTGTEAFF. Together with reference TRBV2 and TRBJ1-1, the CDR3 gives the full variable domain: EPEVTQTPSHQVTQMGQEVILRCVPISNHLYFYWYRQILGQKVEFLVSFYNNEISEKSEIFDDQFSVERPDGSNFTLKIRSTKLEDSAMYFCASSGGYQTGTGTEAFFGQGTRLTVV.

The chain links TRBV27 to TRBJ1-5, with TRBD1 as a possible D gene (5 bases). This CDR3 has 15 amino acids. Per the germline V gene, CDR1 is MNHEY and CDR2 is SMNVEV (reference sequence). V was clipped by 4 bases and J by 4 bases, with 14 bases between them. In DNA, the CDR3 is TGTGCCAGCAGTTCAGGTCTGGGGGGAAATCAGCCCCAGCATTTT. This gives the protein CASSSGLGGNQPQHF.

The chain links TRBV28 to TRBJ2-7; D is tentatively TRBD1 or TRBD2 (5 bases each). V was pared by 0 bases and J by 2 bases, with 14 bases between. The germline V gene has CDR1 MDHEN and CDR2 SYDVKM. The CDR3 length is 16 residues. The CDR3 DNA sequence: TGTGCCAGCAGTTTATGGCAGGGAGAACCAACCTACGAGCAGTACTTC. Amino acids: CASSLWQGEPTYEQYF.

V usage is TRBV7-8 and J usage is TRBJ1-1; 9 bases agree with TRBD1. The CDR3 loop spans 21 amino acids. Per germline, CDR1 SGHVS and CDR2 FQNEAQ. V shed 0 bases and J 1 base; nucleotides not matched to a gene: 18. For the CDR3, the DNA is TGTGCCAGCAGCTTAGCGCGAGAGACAGGGGGAGTAAGGGGCTCGAACACTGAAGCTTTCTTT. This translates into CASSLARETGGVRGSNTEAFF.